What follows are 4 T cell receptor beta chains derived from one specimen sequenced in a study of CD8 T cells in ankylosing spondylitis. These TCRs are of unknown antigen specificity. TCRdb used MiXCR to reprocess the 5' RACE reads, holding one entry per CDR3 protein. The sample includes 470,000 or so distinct CDR3 sequences, roughly 27% seen only once; the top ten take 0.75% to 0.9%. Overall study results and limits: It appeared that ankylosing spondylitis blood was characterized by a TCR beta motif of roughly 8 highly homologous variants.

Sequenced input: blood, either unsorted or a sorted T cell fraction (not recorded which). These receptors were obtained from a male donor with ankylosing spondylitis.

The sample holds a few counts of this clonotype. This sequence joins TRBV20-1 and TRBJ2-3; D is possibly TRBD1 or TRBD2 (5 bases each). This CDR3 is built from 13 residues. V was shortened by 7 bases and J by 2 bases, with 13 bases between the two germline ends. Germline CDR1 is DFQATT and CDR2 is SNEGSKA (reference sequence). The CDR3 DNA is TGCAGTGGACGGGACCCTACCACAGATACGCAGTATTTT. It is translated as CSGRDPTTDTQYF.

In its sample, this clonotype was seen a few times. Here the CDR3 reads CASSQESGGITGELFF. CDR3 bases: TGTGCCAGCAGCCAAGAATCGGGGGGGATAACCGGGGAGCTGTTTTTT. J is TRBJ2-2 and V is TRBV14; 8 bases agree with TRBD2. The CDR3 covers 16 residues. Trimming cost V 0 bases and J 5 bases; bases outside gene matches: 5. In germline, CDR1 is SGHDN, CDR2 FVKESK.

The rearrangement links TRBV5-5 to TRBJ2-3; maybe TRBD1 (6 bases). This CDR3 contains 16 residues. Germline CDR1 and CDR2: SGHKS and YYEKEE (reference sequence). V lost 5 bases and J lost 2, with 18 bases in between. The CDR3 is CASRHGLTGFTDTQYF. The CDR3 DNA sequence: TGTGCCAGCAGACACGGACTGACAGGATTCACAGATACGCAGTATTTT.

The rearrangement uses TRBV2 and TRBJ2-1; D remains unclear. V lost 5 bases, J lost 4 bases, and 9 bases lay in between. CDR3 size: 13 residues. Germline lookup yields CDR1 SNHLY and CDR2 FYNNEI. CDR3 residues: CASSISLYNEQFF. The CDR3 DNA reads as TGTGCCAGCAGTATAAGCTTATACAATGAGCAGTTCTTC.